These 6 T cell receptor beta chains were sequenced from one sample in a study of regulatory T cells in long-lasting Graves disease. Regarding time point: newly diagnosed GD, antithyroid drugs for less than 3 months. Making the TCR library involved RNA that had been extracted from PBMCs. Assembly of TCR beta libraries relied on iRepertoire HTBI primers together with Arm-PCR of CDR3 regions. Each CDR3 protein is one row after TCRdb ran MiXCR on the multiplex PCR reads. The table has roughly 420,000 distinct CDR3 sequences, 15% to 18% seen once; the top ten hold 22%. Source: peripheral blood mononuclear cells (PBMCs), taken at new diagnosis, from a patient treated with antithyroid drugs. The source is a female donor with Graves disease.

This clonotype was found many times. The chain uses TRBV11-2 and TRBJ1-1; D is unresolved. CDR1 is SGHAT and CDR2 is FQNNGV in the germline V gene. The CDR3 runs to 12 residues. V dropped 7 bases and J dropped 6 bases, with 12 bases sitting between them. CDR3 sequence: CASTRGESEAFF. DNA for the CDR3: TGTGCCAGCACCCGGGGAGAGTCTGAAGCTTTCTTT.

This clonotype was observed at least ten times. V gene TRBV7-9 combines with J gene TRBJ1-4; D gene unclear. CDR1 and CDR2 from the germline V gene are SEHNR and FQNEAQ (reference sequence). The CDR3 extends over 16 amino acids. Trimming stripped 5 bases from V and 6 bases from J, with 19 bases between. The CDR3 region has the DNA TGTGCCAGCAGCCCCGTAGGAGGTCGGGTGGATGAAAAACTGTTTTTT. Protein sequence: CASSPVGGRVDEKLFF. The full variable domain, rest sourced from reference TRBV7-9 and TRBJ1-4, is DTGVSQNPRHKITKRGQNVTFRCDPISEHNRLYWYRQTLGQGPEFLTYFQNEAQLEKSRLLSDRFSAERPKGSFSTLEIQRTEQGDSAMYLCASSPVGGRVDEKLFFGSGTQLSVL.

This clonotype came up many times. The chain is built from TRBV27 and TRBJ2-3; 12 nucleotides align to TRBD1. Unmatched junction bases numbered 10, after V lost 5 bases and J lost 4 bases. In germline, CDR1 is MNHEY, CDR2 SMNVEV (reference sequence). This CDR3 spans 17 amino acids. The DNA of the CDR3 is TGTGCCAGCAGTCCCCGGGGAGGGGACAGGGGGCCAGATACGCAGTATTTT. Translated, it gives CASSPRGGDRGPDTQYF.

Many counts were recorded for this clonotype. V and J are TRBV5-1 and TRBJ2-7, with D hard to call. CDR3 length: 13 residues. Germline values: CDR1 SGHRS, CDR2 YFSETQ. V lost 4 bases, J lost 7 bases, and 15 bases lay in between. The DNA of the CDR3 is TGCGCCAGCAGCAACGGACGGTACTGGGAGCAGTACTTC. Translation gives CASSNGRYWEQYF. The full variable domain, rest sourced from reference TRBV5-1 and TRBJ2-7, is KAGVTQTPRYLIKTRGQQVTLSCSPISGHRSVSWYQQTPGQGLQFLFEYFSETQRNKGNFPGRFSGRQFSNSRSEMNVSTLELGDSALYLCASSNGRYWEQYFGPGTRLTVT.

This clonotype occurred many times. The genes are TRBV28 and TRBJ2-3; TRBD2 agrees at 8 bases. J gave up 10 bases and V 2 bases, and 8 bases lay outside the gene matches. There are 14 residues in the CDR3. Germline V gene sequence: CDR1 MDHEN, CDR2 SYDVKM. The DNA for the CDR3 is TGTGCCAGCAGTTTAAGCGGGGGCGTAAATCCGCAGTATTTT. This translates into CASSLSGGVNPQYF.

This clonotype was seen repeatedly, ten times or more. The chain's CDR3 is CASSPWAPPGDTDTQYF. The CDR3 DNA is TGTGCCAGCAGCCCCTGGGCCCCTCCGGGAGACACAGATACGCAGTATTTT. The chain combines TRBV7-2 with TRBJ2-3; possible D gene TRBD2, 6 bases. The germline CDR1 and CDR2 sequences are SGHTA and FQGNSA. CDR3 size: 17 residues. V was shortened by 5 bases and J by 2 bases, with 20 bases between the two germline ends. The entire variable domain, with the rest obtained from reference TRBV7-2 and TRBJ2-3, is as follows: GAGVSQSPSNKVTEKGKDVELRCDPISGHTALYWYRQSLGQGLEFLIYFQGNSAPDKSGLPSDRFSAERTGGSVSTLTIQRTQQEDSAVYLCASSPWAPPGDTDTQYFGPGTRLTVL.